This T cell receptor beta chain is from a study of long-term antiretroviral therapy in people with HIV. Study observations and caveats: Specimen acquisition occurred between 2004 and 2017, potentially under older ART regimens. Therapy changes, viral resistance and ART adherence were not documented in the available data.

PBMC samples from each donor numbered at least one pre-ART and at least two post-ART. Each HIV-infected participant was given treatment in the United States. Samples were assayed with immunoSEQ v3.0 at survey level. Clones were read by immunoSEQ multiplex PCR, and TCRdb kept only the in-frame ones, dropping some. Of 25,000 to 30,000 clones listed, around 90% were seen once; the top ten hold 3.6%. As concerns this clone: Its antigen remains unknown.

Germline trimming cut 5 bases from V and 6 bases from J; bases unmatched to any gene: 6. CDR1 is SGHVS and CDR2 is FQNEAQ in the germline V gene. The CDR3 spans 15 residues. The sequence was obtained from a woman aged 18-29 years with HIV. The chain couples TRBV7-8 to TRBJ1-5; 11 positions match TRBD1. The sample in question was unsorted PBMCs, obtained 1.8 years after starting antiretroviral therapy. The CDR3 is CASSVDRGPSQPQHF. The CDR3 DNA reads TGTGCCAGCAGCGTGGACAGGGGGCCATCTCAGCCCCAGCATTTT.